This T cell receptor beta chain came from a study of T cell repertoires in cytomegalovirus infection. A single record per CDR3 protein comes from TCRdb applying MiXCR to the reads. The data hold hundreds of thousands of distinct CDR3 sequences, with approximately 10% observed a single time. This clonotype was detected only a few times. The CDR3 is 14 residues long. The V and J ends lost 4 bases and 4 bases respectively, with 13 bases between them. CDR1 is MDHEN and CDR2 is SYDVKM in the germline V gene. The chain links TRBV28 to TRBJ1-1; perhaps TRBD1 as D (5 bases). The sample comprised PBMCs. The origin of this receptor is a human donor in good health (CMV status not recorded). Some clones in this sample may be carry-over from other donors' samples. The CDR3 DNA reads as TGTGCCAGCAGTTGGGGCGGGGAGGTCACTGAAGCTTTCTTT. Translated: CASSWGGEVTEAFF.